This T cell receptor beta chain was sequenced in a study of T-cell reconstitution after alpha-beta-depleted transplantation in children. Study findings and constraints: Reports say that about two months after transplant, the alpha-beta T cells came out of several hundred graft clones that had expanded. T-cell counts and diversity at one year post-transplant came mainly from newly produced T cells. Surviving recipient T cells and intrathymic progenitors accounted for some patients' high TCRbeta diversity at day 60.

The CDR3 length is 15 residues. Germline CDR1 and CDR2: MNHNS and SASEGT. V lost 2 bases and J 4 bases, leaving 14 bases between the germline ends. This clonotype was observed a single time. The antigen remains unidentified. This sample's TCRbeta library carried unique molecular identifier barcodes. Using its own MiXCR run on the PCR reads, TCRdb lists one record per CDR3 protein. The data contain about 900,000 distinct CDR3 sequences, roughly 29% of them singletons. This receptor was obtained from a boy in the first two years of life who had a stem cell transplant for SCID, so the T cells may come from the graft donor. The sequencing here drew on PBMCs, mostly from graft donor cells, taken 360 days after TCRalphabeta/CD19-depleted stem cell transplant. This chain joins TRBV6-1 and TRBJ1-1, with D unclear. CDR3 loop: CASSEMALVGTEAFF. Here the CDR3 DNA reads TGTGCCAGCAGTGAAATGGCTCTGGTGGGCACTGAAGCTTTCTTT.